This paragraph covers one T cell receptor (beta chain) sequence. Seattle's cohort entered during active infection and was followed longitudinally. Sequencing used immunoSEQ multiplex PCR; TCRdb keeps in-frame clones, though not all of them. The repertoire has 95,000 or so clones, roughly 76% of them found once; the top ten carry under 5.5%. CDR1 MNHEY and CDR2 SVGAGI come from the germline V gene. This CDR3 has 16 amino acids. Trimming cost V 3 bases and J 3 bases; bases outside gene matches: 6. This entry belongs to a study of blood T cell repertoires in COVID-19. For the study at large: The United States, Italy and Spain supplied acute and convalescent COVID-19 samples. From T cells, B-cell-depleted T cells, or PBMCs came the material, which was cDNA or gDNA.

Material for sequencing was peripheral blood. The J gene is TRBJ2-3, the V gene TRBV6-5; 10 nucleotides match TRBD1. The TCR was taken from a man aged 80 or over with COVID-19, enrolled during active disease. DNA for the CDR3: TGTGCCAGCAGTTATACGCCGGGACAGGGGACAGATACGCAGTATTTT. It yields the protein CASSYTPGQGTDTQYF.